This T cell receptor beta chain was observed in a study of cytomegalovirus exposure and HLA in healthy donors. The length of the CDR3 is 14 residues. The germline gives CDR1 SEHNR, CDR2 FQNEAQ (reference sequence). V shed 7 bases, J shed 0 bases, and the junction held 6 bases outside the gene matches. Study-wide points: Apart from CMV serostatus, no immune exposure information was available.

Both 60 Vbeta primers and 13 Jbeta primers went into the PCR. This table comes from immunoSEQ multiplex PCR, and its TCRdb copy is limited to in-frame clones, with some not included. The sample shows approximately 160,000 clones, 77% of them seen only once. A note on this clone: The antigen is unknown.

The TCR comes from a woman in her twenties or thirties in good health and CMV-seronegative. The sequenced sample consisted of PBMCs. The rearrangement joins TRBV7-9 to TRBJ2-7, with TRBD1 matching 7 bases. CDR3 sequence (DNA): TGTGCCAGCAACTACGGACAGGACTCCTACGAGCAGTACTTC. Its translation: CASNYGQDSYEQYF.